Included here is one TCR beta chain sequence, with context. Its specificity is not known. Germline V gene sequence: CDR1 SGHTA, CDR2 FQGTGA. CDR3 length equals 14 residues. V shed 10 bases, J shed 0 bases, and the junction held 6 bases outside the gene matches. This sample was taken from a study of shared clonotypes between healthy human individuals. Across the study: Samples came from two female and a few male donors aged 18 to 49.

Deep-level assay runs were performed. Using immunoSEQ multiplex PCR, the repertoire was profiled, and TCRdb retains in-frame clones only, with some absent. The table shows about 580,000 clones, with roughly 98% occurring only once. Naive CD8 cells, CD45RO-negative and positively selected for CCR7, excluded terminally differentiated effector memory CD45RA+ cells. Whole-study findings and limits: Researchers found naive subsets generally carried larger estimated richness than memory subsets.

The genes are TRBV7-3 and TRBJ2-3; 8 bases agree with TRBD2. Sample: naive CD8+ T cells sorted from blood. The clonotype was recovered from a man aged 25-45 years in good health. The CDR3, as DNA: TGTGCCACCGCACTAGCGGAGAGCACAGATACGCAGTATTTT. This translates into CATALAESTDTQYF. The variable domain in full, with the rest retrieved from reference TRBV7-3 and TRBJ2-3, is GAGVSQTPSNKVTEKGKYVELRCDPISGHTALYWYRQSLGQGPEFLIYFQGTGAADDSGLPNDRFFAVRPEGSVSTLKIQRTERGDSAVYLCATALAESTDTQYFGPGTRLTVL.